This T cell receptor beta chain came from a study of T-cell memory formation after mild COVID-19. Study-wide results and limits: Clones that contracted from day 15 to 85 had balanced CD4/CD8; later expanders were CD4+ biased.

CDR1 and CDR2 from the germline V gene are DFQATT and SNEGSKA (reference sequence). The CDR3 covers 14 residues. The ends were cut back, 0 bases at V and 6 bases at J, with 11 bases in the middle. TCRdb ran MiXCR on the 5' RACE reads and lists one entry per CDR3 protein. The data hold a few hundred thousand distinct CDR3 sequences, with 13% to 15% observed a single time. For this clonotype: Its antigen is not known.

This sequence joins TRBV20-1 and TRBJ2-2; TRBD1 or TRBD2 may be the D gene (6 bases each). What was sequenced was PBMCs or a T cell subset sorted from them (not recorded which). This TCR derives from a man younger than 35 who had mild COVID-19 (a few samples of this study predate the infection). Cell type and time point are not known. CDR3: CSAREPRGPGELFF. In DNA, the CDR3 is TGCAGTGCTAGAGAGCCCCGGGGGCCCGGGGAGCTGTTTTTT.